This TCR beta chain was documented in a study of cytomegalovirus exposure and HLA in healthy donors (dated by TCRdb to 2016 to 2017). In the study overall: An earlier analysis of 550 to 700 of the donors reported about 250 Gb of sequence data and some 120 million unique TCR beta sequences from some 180 million T cells. The study combined high-throughput TCR immunosequencing, statistical association of individual TCRs with disease status, and machine learning to predict cytomegalovirus infection status. A later genetic analysis used genome-wide SNP genotypes for about 55% of the 666 donors, treating that subset as a discovery cohort. In an earlier analysis of 587 of the donors, high-throughput TCR beta sequencing was used to judge whether each TCR beta V gene segment behaved as functional or pseudogenic. In addition to the first cohort of 666 subjects, a separate validation cohort of 120 different subjects was used. Among the 398 genotyped donors, approximately 76% belonged to the genetic ancestry cluster associated with self-reported Caucasian donors. Four to six DR-DQ haplotypes were handled as single units for association and clustering, since linkage in the cohort was strong. The study aimed to test whether cataloging public T cell receptors could reveal signatures of past pathogen exposure. Rather than drawing on any new phenotypic data, the later analysis identified candidate immune exposures from TCR beta sequences and the way those sequences occurred across donors. HLA typing covered class I and class II loci at four-digit resolution. Among over 350 genotyped donors of the cohort, an average of roughly 240,000 unique TCR beta nucleotide sequences were sequenced per donor, 15% to 20% of them non-productive. The number of typed donors differed by locus: roughly 620-630 for A, B, C, DRB1 and DQB1; approximately 520 for DQA1; around 610 for DPA1; and approximately 450 for DPB1. Donor age, sex, ethnicity and CMV serostatus were compiled alongside the repertoire data. The study used immunosequencing to profile the T cell repertoires of several hundred subjects and linked those repertoires to cytomegalovirus serostatus. All discovery cohort repertoires had been generated using a single sequencing platform. Roughly 300 gigabases of sequencing data and 80 million or so unique TCR sequences were included in an early release covering 550 to 800 HLA-typed donors. A later analysis re-analyzed previously published TCR beta repertoires from about 600 donors and added high-resolution HLA genotyping to study TCR occurrence patterns.

In total, approximately 610 healthy bone marrow donors made up the cohort. Cohort members were all nominally healthy when sampled, although unrecorded immune exposures were likely present. The donor was CMV seronegative and belonged to the group of around 350 seronegative cohort members. Each donor provided a peripheral blood sample, and peripheral blood mononuclear cells were used for TCR beta sequencing. The Qiagen DNeasy Blood Extraction Kit was used to extract genomic DNA from the blood cell samples. The library was prepared using the immunoSEQ multiplex PCR assay. For the multiplex PCR, a mixture combining 60 forward primers for TCR Vbeta segments and 13 reverse primers for TCR Jbeta segments was used. A multiplex PCR assay on genomic DNA amplified the CDR3 region of rearranged TCR beta genes. The amplified TCR beta libraries were sequenced on the Illumina HiSeq System as 87-base-pair reads. Under the source paper's analysis protocol: A later analysis counted some 80 million unique TCR beta chains across the 550 to 800 repertoires, and some 12 million of these chains were shared by at least two donors. To remove PCR and sequencing errors, raw reads were error-corrected and collapsed into unique sequences using a nearest-neighbor algorithm that merged closely related sequences. To assign V, D and J gene segments, CDR3 sequences were aligned to IMGT reference sequences. Each retained sequence needed at least a six-nucleotide match to both a V gene segment and a J gene segment. Rearrangements were classified as productive when the CDR3 lacked stop codons and remained in frame with V and J, and all other rearrangements were classified as non-productive. CDR3 was defined by IMGT convention, running from the second conserved V-encoded cysteine to the conserved J-encoded phenylalanine. The earlier analysis of fewer than 700 of the donors excluded sequences that lacked an unambiguous match to a single V gene segment. In an earlier analysis of approximately 590 of the donors, a V segment was called functional when productive rearrangements were above 56.7%, and segregating when the standard deviation between donors exceeded 5%. A statistical classification framework was developed to diagnose cytomegalovirus status using the catalog of TCR beta chain sequences. A later analysis assigned V and J genes by comparing TCR nucleotide sequences with IMGT/GENE-DB human TR gene sequences. In a later analysis, CDR3 sequences and most-parsimonious VDJ recombination scenarios were assigned using the TCRdist pipeline. In a later analysis, every TCR beta chain was defined by the combination of its CDR3 amino acid sequence and its V-gene family, and reads without a unique V-gene family were dropped. To address suspected cross-contamination and a sequencing artifact, a later analysis removed some 620 highly shared, low-generation-probability nucleotide sequences. For each public chain, a later analysis derived a clonal expansion index from normalized ranks of inferred template counts within each repertoire. In a later analysis, generation probabilities were computed with a VDJ recombination model fitted to out-of-frame rearrangements, and the resulting probabilities were checked against IGoR. In a later analysis, TCR-TCR, TCR-HLA and TCR-CMV co-occurrence was scored with hypergeometric tests, and a repertoire-size bias correction was applied to TCR pairs. To estimate false discovery rates, a later analysis permuted the HLA or CMV assignments 20 times. In a later analysis, co-occurring TCRs were grouped using DBSCAN, and TCRdist sequence similarity was added for clustering within HLA-allele-positive subsets. Repertoires with fewer than 30,000 or more than 120,000 public chains were left out of co-occurrence clustering, as were about 5 repertoires with anomalous nucleotide sharing. The table was pulled from immuneACCESS by TCRdb, which kept in-frame rearrangements only. Such tables lose some clones; where checked, under half of the loss comes from unresolved V genes, and the rest has no known cause. V and J calls and clone size are those listed in that table; D and trimming were worked out from the DNA. Within this sample are 130,000 to 150,000 clones, with around 79% of them counted one time only. Clones ranked in the top ten supply around 3.1% of the sample.

V and J are truncated by 5 bases and 6 bases respectively, leaving an intervening sequence of 11 bases. The CDR3 runs 13 amino acids, cysteine and phenylalanine included. The retained sequence is limited to the CDR3, 39 bases, with the frame set at the first base. CDR1 MNHNY and CDR2 SVGAGI were looked up in the germline V gene (reference sequence). General study outcomes and caveats: In vitro tests confirmed that a few of the cytomegalovirus-associated TCR beta chains recognize cytomegalovirus antigens. In a later genetic analysis, a missense DCLRE1C variant was associated with V-gene and J-gene trimming of TCR beta chains, and the association was replicated in an independent cohort. The classifier was reported to diagnose cytomegalovirus status with high specificity and sensitivity in both the original cohort and the validation cohort. The authors suggested that the approach could potentially be extended to other disease states and immunological phenotypes. Several of the top co-occurrence clusters appeared to be linked to parvovirus B19, influenza, CMV and Epstein-Barr virus, according to a later analysis. In an earlier analysis of 587 of the donors, most TCR beta V segments appeared in productive rearrangements about 90% or about 30% of the time, broadly matching IMGT annotations. Because counts were too low, around 18 rarely observed V segments, including chromosome 9 orphons, were left out of the earlier analysis of roughly 600 of the donors. Sequencing depth was assumed to be roughly uniform across donors in the presence/absence analyses, though that assumption may not hold. Correlated functional status among segregating V segments might be attributable to linkage disequilibrium, but an unknown experimental factor could not be ruled out. A total of 150 to 200 TCR beta chains were listed by the study as associated with cytomegalovirus. A later genetic analysis reported fewer N-insertions in productive TCRs among donors in an Asian-associated ancestry cluster than the roughly 700-donor mean. A cluster of highly shared sequence variants was judged likely to represent a technical artifact of the sequencing pipeline. This cohort had only TCR beta chains sequenced, and the lack of alpha or paired-chain data limited which features could be detected. In a later analysis, around 17,000 TCR beta sequences were associated with specific HLA alleles at a false discovery rate of 0.05. A later analysis found that TCR association rates varied across HLA loci, with DRB1 alleles showing the most associated TCRs and HLA-C alleles the fewest. CMV serostatus was the only immune exposure information available for the cohort. Because HLA typing was missing for some donors at each locus, association tests included only the typed subset. When HLA alleles, especially DR and DQ, strongly co-occurred, TCR associations were difficult to assign to individual alleles. Some IMGT-functional V segments, including TRBV6-2 and TRBV6-3, could not be distinguished by the 87-base-pair reads and were therefore excluded. In a later analysis, HLA-associated TCR beta chains showed more clonal expansion and lower generation probabilities than non-associated chains that were equally common. A further reported finding was that TCR beta sequences accurately predicted the HLA-A and HLA-B alleles for most subjects in the first cohort. While some public TCRs were present in many individuals, most TCR sequences turned up only very rarely across donors. A later analysis found that most CMV-associated TCR beta chains appeared HLA-restricted, with HLA associations seemingly driven largely by CMV exposure.

To note about this clone: This clone's antigen is unknown. The input lacks base qualities; no much larger clone sits a single base away.

The TCR was taken from a female donor in good health and CMV-seronegative. The V gene is TRBV6-6 and the J gene is TRBJ1-5; the D gene lacks a confident call. The specimen was PBMCs. The CDR3 sequence is CASSPVPIQPQHF. The DNA sequence is as follows: TGTGCCAGCAGTCCGGTCCCCATTCAGCCCCAGCATTTT.